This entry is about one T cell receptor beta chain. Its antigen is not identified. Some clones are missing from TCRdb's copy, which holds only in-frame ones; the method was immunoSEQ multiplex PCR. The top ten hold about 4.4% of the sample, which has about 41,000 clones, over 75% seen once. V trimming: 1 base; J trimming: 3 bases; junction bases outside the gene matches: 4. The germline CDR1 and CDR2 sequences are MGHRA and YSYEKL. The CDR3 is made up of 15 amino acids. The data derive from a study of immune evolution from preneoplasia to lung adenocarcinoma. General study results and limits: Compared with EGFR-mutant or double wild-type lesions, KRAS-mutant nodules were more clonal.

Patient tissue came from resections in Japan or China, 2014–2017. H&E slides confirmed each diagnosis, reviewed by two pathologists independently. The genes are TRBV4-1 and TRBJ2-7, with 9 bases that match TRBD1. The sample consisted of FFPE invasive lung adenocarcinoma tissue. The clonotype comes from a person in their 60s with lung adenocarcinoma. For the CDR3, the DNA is TGCGCCAGCAGCCAAGTGGGACAGGGTGGCTACGAGCAGTACTTC. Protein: CASSQVGQGGYEQYF.